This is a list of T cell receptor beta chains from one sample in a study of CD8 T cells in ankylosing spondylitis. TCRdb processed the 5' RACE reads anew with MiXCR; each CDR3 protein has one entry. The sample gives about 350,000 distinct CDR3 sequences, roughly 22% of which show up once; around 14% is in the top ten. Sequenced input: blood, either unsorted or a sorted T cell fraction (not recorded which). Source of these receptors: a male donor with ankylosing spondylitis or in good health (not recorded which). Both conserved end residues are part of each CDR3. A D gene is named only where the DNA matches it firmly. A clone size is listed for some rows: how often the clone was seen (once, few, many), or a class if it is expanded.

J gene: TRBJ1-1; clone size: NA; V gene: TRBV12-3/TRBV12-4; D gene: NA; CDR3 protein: CASRRGLDTEAFF; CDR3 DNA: TGTGCCAGCAGGAGGGGTTTGGACACTGAAGCTTTCTTT
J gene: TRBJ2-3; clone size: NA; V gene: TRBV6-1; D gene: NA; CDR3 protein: CASSRTDSYTDTQYF; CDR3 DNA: TGTGCCAGCAGTCGGACGGACAGCTACACAGATACGCAGTATTTT
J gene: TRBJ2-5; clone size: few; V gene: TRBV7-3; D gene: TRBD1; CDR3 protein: CASSFHGQGGETQYF; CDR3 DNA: TGTGCCAGCAGCTTCCACGGACAGGGGGGAGAGACCCAGTACTTC
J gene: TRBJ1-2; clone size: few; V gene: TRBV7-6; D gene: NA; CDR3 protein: CASSLRTDGYGYTF; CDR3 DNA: TGTGCCAGCAGCTTACGGACAGACGGCTATGGCTACACCTTC
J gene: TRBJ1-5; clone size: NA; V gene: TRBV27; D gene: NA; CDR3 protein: CATGDLISNQPQHF; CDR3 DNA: TGTGCCACCGGGGACCTTATTAGCAATCAGCCCCAGCATTTT
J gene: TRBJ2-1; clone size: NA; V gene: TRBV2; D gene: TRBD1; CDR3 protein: CASSEALGQGAYNEQFF; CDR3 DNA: TGTGCCAGCAGTGAAGCCTTGGGACAGGGGGCCTACAATGAGCAGTTCTTC
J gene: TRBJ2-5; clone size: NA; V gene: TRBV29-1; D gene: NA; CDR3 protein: CSVEEFDGLETQYF; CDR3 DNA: TGCAGCGTTGAAGAATTCGACGGTCTGGAGACCCAGTACTTC
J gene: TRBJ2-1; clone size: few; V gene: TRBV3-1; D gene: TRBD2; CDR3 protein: CASSLELAGEPKSSYNEQFF; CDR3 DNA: TGTGCCAGCAGCTTGGAACTAGCGGGGGAACCTAAAAGCTCCTACAATGAGCAGTTCTTC
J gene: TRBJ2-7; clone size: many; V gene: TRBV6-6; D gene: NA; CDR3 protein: CASSSPDEQYF; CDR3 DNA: TGTGCCAGCAGTTCCCCAGACGAGCAGTACTTC
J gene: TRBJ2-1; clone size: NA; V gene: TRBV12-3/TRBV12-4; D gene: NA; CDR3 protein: CASSTGTEKIEQFF; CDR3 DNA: TGTGCCAGCAGCACCGGGACCGAGAAAATTGAGCAGTTCTTC
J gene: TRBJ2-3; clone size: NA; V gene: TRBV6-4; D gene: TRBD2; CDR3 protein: CASSRLAGESASTDTQYF; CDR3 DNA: TGTGCCAGCAGTAGACTAGCGGGGGAGTCTGCTAGCACAGATACGCAGTATTTT
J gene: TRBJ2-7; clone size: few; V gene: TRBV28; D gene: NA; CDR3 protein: CASSYQESRTPTYEQYF; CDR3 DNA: TGTGCCAGCAGTTACCAGGAGTCTAGAACCCCGACCTACGAGCAGTACTTC
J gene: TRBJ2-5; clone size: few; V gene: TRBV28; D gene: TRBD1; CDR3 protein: CASSGQGAQDQETQYF; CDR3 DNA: TGTGCCAGCTCGGGACAGGGGGCGCAGGACCAAGAGACCCAGTACTTC
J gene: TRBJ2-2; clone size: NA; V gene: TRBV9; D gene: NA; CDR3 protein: CASSVATRAPSTGELFF; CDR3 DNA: TGTGCCAGCAGCGTAGCTACGCGGGCTCCGAGCACCGGGGAGCTGTTTTTT
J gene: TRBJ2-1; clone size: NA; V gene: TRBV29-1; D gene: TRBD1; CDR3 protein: CSVPGQGYGNEQFF; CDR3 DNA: TGCAGCGTCCCTGGACAGGGGTACGGCAATGAGCAGTTCTTC
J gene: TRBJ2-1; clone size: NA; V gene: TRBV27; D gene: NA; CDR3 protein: CASSFTGWNEQFF; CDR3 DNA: TGTGCCAGCAGTTTCACAGGGTGGAATGAGCAGTTCTTC
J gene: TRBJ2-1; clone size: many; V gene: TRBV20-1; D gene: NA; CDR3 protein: CSAREGSYNEQFF; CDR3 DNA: TGCAGTGCTAGAGAGGGATCCTACAATGAGCAGTTCTTC
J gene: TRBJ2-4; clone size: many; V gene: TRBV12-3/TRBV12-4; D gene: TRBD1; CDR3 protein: CASSFGTAKNIQYF; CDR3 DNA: TGTGCCAGCAGTTTTGGGACAGCTAAAAACATTCAGTACTTC
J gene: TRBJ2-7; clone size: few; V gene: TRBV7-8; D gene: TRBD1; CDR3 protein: CASSPPTGNAYEQYF; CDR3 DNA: TGTGCCAGCAGCCCGCCGACAGGGAATGCCTACGAGCAGTACTTC
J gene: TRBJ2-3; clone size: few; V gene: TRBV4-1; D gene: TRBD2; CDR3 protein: CASSQIAGTDTQYF; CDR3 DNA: TGCGCCAGCAGCCAAATAGCGGGGACAGATACGCAGTATTTT
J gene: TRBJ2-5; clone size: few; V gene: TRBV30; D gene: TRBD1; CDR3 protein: CAWSATGWETQYF; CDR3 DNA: TGTGCCTGGAGTGCGACAGGGTGGGAGACCCAGTACTTC
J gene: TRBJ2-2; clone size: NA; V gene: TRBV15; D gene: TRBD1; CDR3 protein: CATSGRGQGDATGELFF; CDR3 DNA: TGTGCCACCAGCGGAAGGGGACAGGGGGATGCCACCGGGGAGCTGTTTTTT
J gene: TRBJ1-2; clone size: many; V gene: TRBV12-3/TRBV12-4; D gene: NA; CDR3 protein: CASSLGGGGYTF; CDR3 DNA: TGCGCCAGCAGCCTAGGTGGGGGCGGCTACACCTTC
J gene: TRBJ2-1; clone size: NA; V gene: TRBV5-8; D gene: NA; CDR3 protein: CASSLAAASSYNEQFF; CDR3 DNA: TGTGCCAGCAGCTTGGCGGCGGCGAGCTCCTACAATGAGCAGTTCTTC
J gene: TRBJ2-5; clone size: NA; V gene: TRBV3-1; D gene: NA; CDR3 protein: CASSPFETGTSGETQYF; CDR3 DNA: TGTGCCAGCAGCCCATTCGAGACCGGGACGTCGGGCGAGACCCAGTACTTC
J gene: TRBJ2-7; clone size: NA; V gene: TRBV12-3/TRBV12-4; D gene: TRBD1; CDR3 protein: CASSVVGTGPYEQYF; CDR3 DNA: TGTGCCAGCAGTGTGGTCGGGACAGGCCCCTACGAGCAGTACTTC
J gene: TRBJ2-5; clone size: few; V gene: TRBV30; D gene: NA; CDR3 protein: CAWNTGEETQYF; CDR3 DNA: TGTGCCTGGAACACAGGAGAAGAGACCCAGTACTTC
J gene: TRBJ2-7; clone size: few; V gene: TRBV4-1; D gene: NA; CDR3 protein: CASSQVQGFSSYEQYF; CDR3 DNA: TGCGCCAGCAGCCAAGTTCAGGGTTTCAGCTCCTACGAGCAGTACTTC
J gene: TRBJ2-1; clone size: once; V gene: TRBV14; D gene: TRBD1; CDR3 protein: CASSQDVDRPNEQFF; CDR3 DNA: TGTGCCAGCAGCCAAGACGTGGACAGGCCCAATGAGCAGTTCTTC
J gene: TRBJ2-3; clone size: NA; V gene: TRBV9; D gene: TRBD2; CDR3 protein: CASSEWTSGTVTQYF; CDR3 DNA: TGTGCCAGCAGCGAATGGACTAGCGGAACGGTAACGCAGTATTTT
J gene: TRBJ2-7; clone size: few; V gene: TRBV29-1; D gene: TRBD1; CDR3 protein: CSAQVGTETYEQYF; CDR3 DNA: TGCAGCGCTCAGGTCGGGACAGAGACCTACGAGCAGTACTTC
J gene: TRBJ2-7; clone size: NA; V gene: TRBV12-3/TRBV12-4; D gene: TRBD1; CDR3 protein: CASSSTGLGSEQYF; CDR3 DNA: TGTGCCAGCAGTTCGACAGGGTTGGGGAGCGAGCAGTACTTC
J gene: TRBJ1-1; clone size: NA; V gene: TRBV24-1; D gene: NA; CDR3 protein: CATSDARATEAFF; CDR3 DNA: TGTGCCACCAGTGATGCCAGGGCCACTGAAGCTTTCTTT
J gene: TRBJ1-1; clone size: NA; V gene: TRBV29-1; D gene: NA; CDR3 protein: CSVEDWTRNTEAFF; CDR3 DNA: TGCAGCGTTGAAGATTGGACAAGGAACACTGAAGCTTTCTTT
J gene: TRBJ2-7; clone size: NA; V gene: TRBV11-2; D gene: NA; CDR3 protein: CASSLAPEGYEQYF; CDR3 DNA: TGTGCCAGCAGCTTAGCACCAGAAGGTTACGAGCAGTACTTC
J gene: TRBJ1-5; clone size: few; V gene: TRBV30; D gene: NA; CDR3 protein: CAWTSGTPEQPQHF; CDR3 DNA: TGTGCCTGGACCTCCGGGACCCCCGAACAGCCCCAGCATTTT
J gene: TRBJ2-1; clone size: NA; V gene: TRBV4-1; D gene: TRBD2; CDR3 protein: CASSQVHGGLGNEQFF; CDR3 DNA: TGCGCCAGCAGCCAAGTGCACGGCGGACTAGGCAATGAGCAGTTCTTC
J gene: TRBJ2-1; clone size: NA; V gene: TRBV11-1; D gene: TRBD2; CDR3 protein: CASSLAVSGGLSSYNEQFF; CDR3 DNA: TGTGCCAGCAGCTTAGCCGTTAGCGGGGGCCTAAGCTCCTACAATGAGCAGTTCTTC
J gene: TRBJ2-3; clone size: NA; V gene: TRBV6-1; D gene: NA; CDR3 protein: CASSEDETLAPDTQYF; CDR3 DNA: TGTGCCAGCAGTGAAGATGAGACACTAGCCCCAGATACGCAGTATTTT
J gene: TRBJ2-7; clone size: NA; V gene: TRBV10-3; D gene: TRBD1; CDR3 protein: CAISTGRSSYEQYF; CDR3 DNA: TGTGCCATTTCGACAGGGCGTAGCTCCTACGAGCAGTACTTC
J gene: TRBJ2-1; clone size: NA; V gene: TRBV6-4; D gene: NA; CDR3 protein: CASSEGGGPGNEQFF; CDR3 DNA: TGTGCCAGCAGTGAAGGGGGGGGGCCAGGCAATGAGCAGTTCTTC
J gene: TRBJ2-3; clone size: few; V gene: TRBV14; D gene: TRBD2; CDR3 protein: CASSQDPLRGDRTDTQYF; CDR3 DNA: TGTGCCAGCAGCCAAGACCCGTTGCGGGGGGACCGCACAGATACGCAGTATTTT
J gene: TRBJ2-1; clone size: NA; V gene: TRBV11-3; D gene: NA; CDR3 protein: CASSLDILAEQFF; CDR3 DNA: TGTGCCAGCAGCTTAGATATCCTAGCGGAGCAGTTCTTC
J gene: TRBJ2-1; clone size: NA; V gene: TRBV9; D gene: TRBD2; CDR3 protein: CASSDESGGAGYNEQFF; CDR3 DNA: TGTGCCAGCAGCGATGAGAGCGGGGGGGCGGGGTACAATGAGCAGTTCTTC
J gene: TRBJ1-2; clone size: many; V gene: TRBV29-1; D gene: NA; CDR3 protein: CSVFIGQGFGSGYGYTF; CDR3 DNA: TGCAGCGTTTTTATAGGGCAGGGGTTTGGAAGCGGCTATGGCTACACCTTC
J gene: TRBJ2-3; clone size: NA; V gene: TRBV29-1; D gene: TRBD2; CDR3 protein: CSVEDGLAGGYTDTQYF; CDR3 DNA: TGCAGCGTTGAAGATGGACTAGCGGGGGGATACACAGATACGCAGTATTTT
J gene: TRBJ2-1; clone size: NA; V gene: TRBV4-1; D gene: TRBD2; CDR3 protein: CASSQDSAGGYNEQFF; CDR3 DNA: TGCGCCAGCAGCCAAGATTCAGCGGGGGGCTACAATGAGCAGTTCTTC
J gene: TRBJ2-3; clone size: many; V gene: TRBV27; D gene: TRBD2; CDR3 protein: CASTLAGASTDTQYF; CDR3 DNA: TGTGCCAGCACCCTAGCGGGGGCTAGCACAGATACGCAGTATTTT
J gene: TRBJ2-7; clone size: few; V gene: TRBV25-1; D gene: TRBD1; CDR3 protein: CASSSVMGTGWVDEQYF; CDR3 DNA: TGTGCCAGCAGTTCCGTTATGGGGACAGGGTGGGTCGACGAGCAGTACTTC
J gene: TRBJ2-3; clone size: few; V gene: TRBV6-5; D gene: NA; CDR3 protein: CASSYSQGSTDTQYF; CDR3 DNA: TGTGCCAGCAGTTATAGCCAGGGGAGCACAGATACGCAGTATTTT
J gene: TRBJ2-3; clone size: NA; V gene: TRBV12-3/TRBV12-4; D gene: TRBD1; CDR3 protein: CASRGTGFTDTQYF; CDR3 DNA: TGTGCCAGCAGGGGGACAGGGTTCACAGATACGCAGTATTTT
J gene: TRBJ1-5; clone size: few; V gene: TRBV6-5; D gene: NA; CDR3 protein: CASSYAGLSNQPQHF; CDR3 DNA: TGTGCCAGCAGTTACGCAGGACTCAGCAATCAGCCCCAGCATTTT
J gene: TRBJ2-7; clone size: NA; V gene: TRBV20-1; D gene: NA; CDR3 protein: CSAKTIQVSYEQYF; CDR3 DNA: TGCAGTGCAAAAACCATACAGGTCTCCTACGAGCAGTACTTC
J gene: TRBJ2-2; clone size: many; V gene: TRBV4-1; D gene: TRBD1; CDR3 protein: CASSQDLGQGFDGELFF; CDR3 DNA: TGCGCCAGCAGCCAAGATCTAGGACAGGGGTTTGACGGGGAGCTGTTTTTT
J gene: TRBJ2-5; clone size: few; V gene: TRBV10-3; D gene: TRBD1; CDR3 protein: CAARGTGSQETQYF; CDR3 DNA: TGTGCCGCCCGAGGGACAGGGAGTCAGGAGACCCAGTACTTC
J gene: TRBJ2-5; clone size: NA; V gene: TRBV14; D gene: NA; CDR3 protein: CASSAGIVGQETQYF; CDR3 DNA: TGTGCCAGCAGCGCTGGGATTGTCGGGCAAGAGACCCAGTACTTC